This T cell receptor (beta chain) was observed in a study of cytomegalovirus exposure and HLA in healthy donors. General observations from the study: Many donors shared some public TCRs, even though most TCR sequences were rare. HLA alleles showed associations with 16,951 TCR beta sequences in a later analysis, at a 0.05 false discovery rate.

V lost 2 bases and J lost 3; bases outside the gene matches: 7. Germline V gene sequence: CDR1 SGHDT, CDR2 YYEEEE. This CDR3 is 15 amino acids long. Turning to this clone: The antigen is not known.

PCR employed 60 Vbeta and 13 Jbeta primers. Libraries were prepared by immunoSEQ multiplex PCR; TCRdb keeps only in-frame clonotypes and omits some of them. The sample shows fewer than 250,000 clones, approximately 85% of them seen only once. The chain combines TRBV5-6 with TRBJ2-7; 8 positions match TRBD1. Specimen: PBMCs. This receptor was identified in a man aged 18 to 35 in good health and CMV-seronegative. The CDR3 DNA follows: TGTGCCAGCAGCTTCCGGGACAGGTTAGGCTACGAGCAGTACTTC. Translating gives CASSFRDRLGYEQYF.